This is a list of T cell receptor beta chains from one sample in a study of T-cell memory formation after mild COVID-19. In TCRdb, the 5' RACE reads were re-called with MiXCR into one record per CDR3 protein. The data show around 510,000 distinct CDR3 sequences, about 20% seen once. The specimen sequenced was PBMCs or a T cell subset sorted from them (not recorded which). The source of these receptors is an adult woman who had mild COVID-19 (a few samples of this study predate the infection). Cell type and time point are not known. Each CDR3 is given with its conserved first and last residue. The D gene is left open where the match is weak. A clone size is listed for some rows: how often the clone was seen (once, few, many), or a class if it is expanded.

cdr3_nt: TGCAGTGCTAGGACAGGGGGCGATGAGCAGTTCTTC; cdr3_aa: CSARTGGDEQFF; d_call: TRBD1; v_call: TRBV20-1; clone_size: .; j_call: TRBJ2-1
cdr3_nt: TGTGCCAGCAGCCCTGGCGGCGGGCTGCATGAAAAACTGTTTTTT; cdr3_aa: CASSPGGGLHEKLFF; d_call: .; v_call: TRBV7-9; clone_size: .; j_call: TRBJ1-4
cdr3_nt: TGCAGCGGGCCGGGACAGGGTATCAATGAGCAGTTCTTC; cdr3_aa: CSGPGQGINEQFF; d_call: TRBD1; v_call: TRBV29-1; clone_size: .; j_call: TRBJ2-1
cdr3_nt: TGCGCCAGCAGCTCGGCCGGGACAGGGATCAATGAGCAGTTCTTC; cdr3_aa: CASSSAGTGINEQFF; d_call: TRBD1; v_call: TRBV5-1; clone_size: .; j_call: TRBJ2-1
cdr3_nt: TGTGCCAGCAGCCACCGGGACTACCCAGGGGAGACCCAGTACTTC; cdr3_aa: CASSHRDYPGETQYF; d_call: TRBD2; v_call: TRBV7-7; clone_size: few; j_call: TRBJ2-5
cdr3_nt: TGTGCCAGCAGCCAGATAGGGGGCCGAACAGATACGCAGTATTTT; cdr3_aa: CASSQIGGRTDTQYF; d_call: TRBD1; v_call: TRBV4-2; clone_size: few; j_call: TRBJ2-3
cdr3_nt: TGTGCCAGCAGTCAGGGGGCGCAGGCAGATACGCAGTATTTT; cdr3_aa: CASSQGAQADTQYF; d_call: TRBD1; v_call: TRBV2; clone_size: few; j_call: TRBJ2-3
cdr3_nt: TGTGCCAGCAGCCCTGACACGGTCCGTCCTGAAGCTTTCTTT; cdr3_aa: CASSPDTVRPEAFF; d_call: .; v_call: TRBV7-9; clone_size: few; j_call: TRBJ1-1
cdr3_nt: TGTGCCAGCAGCGCCCGCCCGGGGGTAGCGGGGGGCACAGATACGCAGTATTTT; cdr3_aa: CASSARPGVAGGTDTQYF; d_call: TRBD2; v_call: TRBV9; clone_size: many; j_call: TRBJ2-3
cdr3_nt: TGTGCCAGCAGCCCCGGGGGGACCCTCTCCTACAATGAGCAGTTCTTC; cdr3_aa: CASSPGGTLSYNEQFF; d_call: TRBD2; v_call: TRBV9; clone_size: .; j_call: TRBJ2-1
cdr3_nt: TGTGCCAGCAGTAGAGACGGGGGGGCCTACAATGAGCAGTTCTTC; cdr3_aa: CASSRDGGAYNEQFF; d_call: TRBD2; v_call: TRBV6-1; clone_size: .; j_call: TRBJ2-1
cdr3_nt: TGTGCCAGCAGCGGACTAGCGGGGGCCCTAGAGGGCACAGATACGCAGTATTTT; cdr3_aa: CASSGLAGALEGTDTQYF; d_call: TRBD2; v_call: TRBV12-3/TRBV12-4; clone_size: .; j_call: TRBJ2-3
cdr3_nt: TGCAGTGCTAGAGGACTTGGCTATGATGAAAAACTGTTTTTT; cdr3_aa: CSARGLGYDEKLFF; d_call: .; v_call: TRBV20-1; clone_size: few; j_call: TRBJ1-4
cdr3_nt: TGTGCCACCAGCATCTCGAGGACCTACGAGCAGTACTTC; cdr3_aa: CATSISRTYEQYF; d_call: .; v_call: TRBV15; clone_size: few; j_call: TRBJ2-7
cdr3_nt: TGTGCCAGCAGCTTCAAGGGGCGTCAGGAGACCCAGTACTTC; cdr3_aa: CASSFKGRQETQYF; d_call: .; v_call: TRBV5-5; clone_size: many; j_call: TRBJ2-5
cdr3_nt: TGTGCCAGCAGTGCCTTCAATGAGCAGTTCTTC; cdr3_aa: CASSAFNEQFF; d_call: .; v_call: TRBV2; clone_size: few; j_call: TRBJ2-1
cdr3_nt: TGTGCCAGCAGTGGGAGCGGGAGGGTGAGGGGTGAGCAGTTCTTC; cdr3_aa: CASSGSGRVRGEQFF; d_call: TRBD2; v_call: TRBV12-3/TRBV12-4; clone_size: .; j_call: TRBJ2-1
cdr3_nt: TGTGCCAGTAGCCAAACGGCGGCAGGGGGTAATGAAAAACTGTTTTTT; cdr3_aa: CASSQTAAGGNEKLFF; d_call: TRBD1; v_call: TRBV19; clone_size: .; j_call: TRBJ1-4
cdr3_nt: TGTGCCAGCAGCCCGGCCTGGGGGGTCCGGAGCACAGATACGCAGTATTTT; cdr3_aa: CASSPAWGVRSTDTQYF; d_call: .; v_call: TRBV7-2; clone_size: .; j_call: TRBJ2-3
cdr3_nt: TGTGCCAGCAGCGCTGGGACAGGGGGCCTGCAGTTCTTC; cdr3_aa: CASSAGTGGLQFF; d_call: TRBD1; v_call: TRBV9; clone_size: few; j_call: TRBJ2-1
cdr3_nt: TGCGCCAGCAGCCAAGAACCCGGGCCTCCGAATGAGCAGTTCTTC; cdr3_aa: CASSQEPGPPNEQFF; d_call: .; v_call: TRBV4-1; clone_size: many; j_call: TRBJ2-1
cdr3_nt: TGTGCCACCAGCAGACGGCCGGGACAGGGAAGCTACGAGCAGTACTTC; cdr3_aa: CATSRRPGQGSYEQYF; d_call: TRBD1; v_call: TRBV15; clone_size: few; j_call: TRBJ2-7
cdr3_nt: TGTGCCAGCAGTGATCCGGGACAGCCTTATTCACCCCTCCACTTT; cdr3_aa: CASSDPGQPYSPLHF; d_call: TRBD1; v_call: TRBV25-1; clone_size: few; j_call: TRBJ1-6